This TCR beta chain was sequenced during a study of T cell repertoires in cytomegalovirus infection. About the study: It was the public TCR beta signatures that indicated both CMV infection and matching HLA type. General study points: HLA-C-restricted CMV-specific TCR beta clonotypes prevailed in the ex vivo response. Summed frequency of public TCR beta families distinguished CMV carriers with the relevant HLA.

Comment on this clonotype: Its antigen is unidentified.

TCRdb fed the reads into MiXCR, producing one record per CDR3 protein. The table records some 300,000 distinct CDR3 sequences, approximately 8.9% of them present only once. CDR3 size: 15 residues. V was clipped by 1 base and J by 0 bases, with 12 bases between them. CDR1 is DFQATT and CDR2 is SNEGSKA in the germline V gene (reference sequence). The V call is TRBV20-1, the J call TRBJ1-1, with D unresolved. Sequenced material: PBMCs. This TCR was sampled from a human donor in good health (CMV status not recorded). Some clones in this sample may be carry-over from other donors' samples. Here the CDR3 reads CSARVLGPLNTEAFF. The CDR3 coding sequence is TGCAGTGCTAGAGTACTCGGACCCCTGAACACTGAAGCTTTCTTT.